This T cell receptor beta chain was sequenced in a study of T cell responses to AZD1222 COVID-19 vaccine. Findings and caveats of the study: The span of vaccine-associated CD4 TCRs extended across spike, with dominance at 160-218 and 743-854. A rise in Spike-specific TCR breadth and depth followed two AZD1222 doses.

TCRdb keeps only in-frame clones here, not all; method: immunoSEQ multiplex PCR. The table has around 210,000 clones, approximately 94% seen once. CDR3 length equals 10 residues. Germline lookup yields CDR1 SQVTM and CDR2 ANQGSEA. V lost 5 bases and J lost 0, with 1 base in between. This clone was seen only once. Its antigen is as yet unknown. In the same sample, other DNA sequences code for this CDR3. The genes are TRBV29-1 and TRBJ1-1, with D unresolved. This clonotype was obtained from an adult who received the MenACWY meningococcal vaccine as a control. Sequences were derived from peripheral blood, sampled 28 days after the second dose of the MenACWY control vaccine. CDR3 sequence reads: CSVLNTEAFF. CDR3 DNA sequence: TGCAGCGTTTTGAACACTGAAGCTTTCTTT.